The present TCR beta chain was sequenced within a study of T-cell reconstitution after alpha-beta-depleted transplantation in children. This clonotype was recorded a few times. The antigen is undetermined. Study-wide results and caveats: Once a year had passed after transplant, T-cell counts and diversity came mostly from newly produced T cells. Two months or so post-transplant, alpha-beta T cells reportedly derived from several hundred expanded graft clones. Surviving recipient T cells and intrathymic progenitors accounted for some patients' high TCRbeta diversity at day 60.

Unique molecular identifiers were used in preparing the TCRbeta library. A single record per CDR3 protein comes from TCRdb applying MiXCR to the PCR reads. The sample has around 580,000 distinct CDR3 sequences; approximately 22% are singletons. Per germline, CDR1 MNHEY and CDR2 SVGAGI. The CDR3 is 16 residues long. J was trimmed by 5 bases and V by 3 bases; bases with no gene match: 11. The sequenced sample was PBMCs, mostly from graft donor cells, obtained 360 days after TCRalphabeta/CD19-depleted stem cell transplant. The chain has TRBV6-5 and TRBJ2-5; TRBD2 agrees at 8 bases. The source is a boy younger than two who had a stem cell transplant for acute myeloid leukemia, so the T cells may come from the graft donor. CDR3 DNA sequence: TGTGCCAGCAGTTATGGGGCGGGGGGAGGCTGGGAGACCCAGTACTTC. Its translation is CASSYGAGGGWETQYF.